The 5 T cell receptor beta chains reported below all come from one sample, sequenced in a study of blood T cells in healthy people across ages. The second PCR ran about 6 to 11 cycles with a sample-barcoded 5' primer and J-beta primers. MiXCR was run by TCRdb on the 5' RACE reads, yielding one entry per CDR3 protein. Of about 670,000 distinct CDR3 sequences listed, 40% to 45% are singletons. Sequenced material: blood. These receptors all come from an elderly man in good health.

This clonotype showed up just a few times. J is TRBJ2-7 and V is TRBV12-3 or TRBV12-4; a weak D match, TRBD1 (5 bases). Trimming took 0 bases from V and 0 from J, leaving 18 bases between them. This CDR3 is built from 18 residues. CDR3 in amino acids: CASSLAILDSVFSYEQYF. For the CDR3, the DNA is TGTGCCAGCAGTTTAGCAATACTCGACAGTGTCTTCTCCTACGAGCAGTACTTC.

This clonotype was observed a few times. The V and J genes are TRBV7-2 and TRBJ2-7; no firm D call. The V end was cut by 1 base, the J end by 3 bases, with 7 bases between. The germline CDR1 and CDR2 sequences are SGHTA and FQGNSA. This CDR3 has 13 residues. For the CDR3, the DNA is TGTGCCAGCAGCTTAGAACGACTCTACGAGCAGTACTTC. It translates to CASSLERLYEQYF.

V is TRBV6-2 or TRBV6-3 and J is TRBJ1-2, with unresolved D. Between the trimmed V and J ends, which lost 5 bases and 4 bases, there was a span of 17 bases. This CDR3 is built from 15 residues. The V gene's germline CDR1 is MNHEY and CDR2 SVGEGT. The CDR3 nucleotides are TGTGCCAGCAGTCCCCGTGGAGGGTCGGGCTATGGCTACACCTTC. This gives the protein CASSPRGGSGYGYTF.

The chain is built from TRBV5-5 and TRBJ2-7; 11 bases line up with TRBD2. Per the germline V gene, CDR1 is SGHKS and CDR2 is YYEKEE (reference sequence). The CDR3 spans 16 residues. J was trimmed by 4 bases and V by 3 bases; bases with no gene match: 9. The CDR3 region has the DNA TGTGCCAGCAGCTACGCCGGGACTAGCGGACCATACGAGCAGTACTTC. Its translation is CASSYAGTSGPYEQYF.

The V and J genes are TRBV5-1 and TRBJ2-3; TRBD2 aligns across 10 bases. This CDR3 contains 17 residues. Trimming cost V 0 bases and J 6 bases; bases outside gene matches: 10. Germline assignment: CDR1 SGHRS and CDR2 YFSETQ. CDR3 nucleotides: TGCGCCAGCAGCTTGGGGACTAGCGGTTACAGAGAGGATACGCAGTATTTT. This gives the protein CASSLGTSGYREDTQYF.